Listed below are T cell receptor beta chains from one sample, sequenced in a study of shared clonotypes between healthy human individuals. Libraries were prepared by immunoSEQ multiplex PCR; TCRdb keeps only in-frame clonotypes and omits some of them. The table lists more than 2 million clones, roughly 95% of them singletons, with about 1.1% in the top ten. The sample was naive CD8+ T cells sorted from blood. The receptors were gathered from a man aged 18 to 29 in good health. CDR3s include the opening cysteine and the closing phenylalanine or tryptophan. D genes are given only for firm matches. Not all rows give a size; the values are once, few, many and, for expanded clones, a class.

clone size	J gene	D gene	V gene	CDR3 DNA	CDR3 protein
NA	TRBJ1-4	NA	TRBV7-2	TGTGCCAGCAGCCCTATGGTCAGCTATGAAAAACTGTTTTTT	CASSPMVSYEKLFF
NA	TRBJ2-7	NA	TRBV5-5	TGTGCCAGCAGCTTGGATTGGACGATAGGCAACGAGCAGTACTTC	CASSLDWTIGNEQYF
NA	TRBJ1-2	NA	TRBV9	TGTGCCAGCAGCGAACAGAAACAGATTTTTATCCCTCACTATGGCTACACCTTC	CASSEQKQIFIPHYGYTF
NA	TRBJ2-7	NA	TRBV2	TGTGCCAGCAGCCCTAGACTAGAAGGCATTCACGAGCAGTACTTC	CASSPRLEGIHEQYF
NA	TRBJ2-7	NA	TRBV7-9	TGTGCCAGCAGCCCGGGGATCTCCTACGAGCAGTACTTC	CASSPGISYEQYF
once	TRBJ2-4	NA	TRBV6-5	TGTGCCAGCACTTCACCGGTCGCCAAAAACATTCAGTACTTC	CASTSPVAKNIQYF
NA	TRBJ2-7	NA	TRBV30	TGTGCCTGGAGTGTCCACAGTTCCTACGAGCAGTACTTC	CAWSVHSSYEQYF
NA	TRBJ2-5	NA	TRBV11-2	TGTGCCAGCAGCTTAGATGCAGGGGGGGAGACCCAGTACTTC	CASSLDAGGETQYF
NA	TRBJ1-1	NA	TRBV6-5	TGTGCCAGCAGTTGGACCGAACTCATGAACACTGAAGCTTTCTTT	CASSWTELMNTEAFF
NA	TRBJ2-7	NA	TRBV19	TGTGCCAGTAGTATAAGTCCCTACGAGCAGTACTTC	CASSISPYEQYF
NA	TRBJ2-7	NA	TRBV11-2	TGTGCCAGCAGCCTAACTCGTTACGAGCAGTACTTC	CASSLTRYEQYF
NA	TRBJ1-2	TRBD1	TRBV27	TGTGCCAGCAGCCCGGACAGGGTGGCCTATGGCTACACCTTC	CASSPDRVAYGYTF
NA	TRBJ2-3	TRBD1	TRBV15	TGTGCCACCAGCAGTGGGGACAGGGGAGCCCACAATACGCAGTATTTT	CATSSGDRGAHNTQYF
NA	TRBJ2-7	NA	TRBV18	TGTGCCAGCTCACCAGGCAGGGATTACGAGCAGTACTTC	CASSPGRDYEQYF
NA	TRBJ1-2	NA	TRBV4-1	TGCGCCAGCAGCCAAGCGGGGGGAAACTATGGCTACACCTTC	CASSQAGGNYGYTF
NA	TRBJ2-2	NA	TRBV30	TGTGCCTGGAGTGTATCTTTGAACACCGGGGAGCTGTTTTTT	CAWSVSLNTGELFF
NA	TRBJ2-5	TRBD1	TRBV9	TGTGCCAGCAGCTTAGGGACAGGGGGCAGAGAGACCCAGTACTTC	CASSLGTGGRETQYF
few	TRBJ1-3	TRBD1	TRBV19	TGTGCCAGTAGTATACCACAGGGGAGCTCTGGAAACACCATATATTTT	CASSIPQGSSGNTIYF
NA	TRBJ2-5	TRBD1	TRBV5-1	TGCGCCAGCAGCTTGCCCCGACAGGGGTTAGAAGAGACCCAGTACTTC	CASSLPRQGLEETQYF
once	TRBJ2-7	TRBD2	TRBV5-8	TGTGCCAGCAGCCCAACTAGCGGGAGCTCCTACGAGCAGTACTTC	CASSPTSGSSYEQYF
NA	TRBJ2-7	NA	TRBV9	TGTGCCAGCAGCGTAGTCTCCAGCTCCTACGAGCAGTACTTC	CASSVVSSSYEQYF
NA	TRBJ2-2	NA	TRBV5-4	TGTGCCAGCACTCCTAGCAACACCGGGGAGCTGTTTTTT	CASTPSNTGELFF
NA	TRBJ2-3	TRBD1	TRBV10-2	TGCGCCAGCTTCTCGGGACAGGGAGATACGCAGTATTTT	CASFSGQGDTQYF
once	TRBJ1-2	TRBD1	TRBV27	TGTGCCAGCAGTCCATCGACAGGGGAAAAAGACAATGGCTACACCTTC	CASSPSTGEKDNGYTF
NA	TRBJ2-2	NA	TRBV25-1	TGTGCCAGCAGTGCCTGGGACACCGGGGAGCTGTTTTTT	CASSAWDTGELFF
NA	TRBJ2-3	TRBD1	TRBV7-6	TGTGCCAGCAGCTTTACCGGGACAGCAGATACGCAGTATTTT	CASSFTGTADTQYF
NA	TRBJ1-1	TRBD1	TRBV9	TGTGCCAGCAGCCGAGAAGGGGGCCATACTGAAGCTTTCTTT	CASSREGGHTEAFF
few	TRBJ1-5	NA	TRBV5-3	TGTGCCAGAAGCTTGGGAAGTAGCAATCAGCCCCAGCATTTT	CARSLGSSNQPQHF
NA	TRBJ2-7	TRBD1	TRBV4-1	TGCGCCAGCAGCCCGGGACAGGGGGCCTCCTACGAGCAGTACTTC	CASSPGQGASYEQYF
NA	TRBJ2-7	NA	TRBV28	TGTGCCAGCAGTATGCGGGGGCGCTTGGACGAGCAGTACTTC	CASSMRGRLDEQYF
NA	TRBJ1-1	NA	TRBV27	TGTGCCAGCAGTGCAAACACTGAAGCTTTCTTT	CASSANTEAFF
NA	TRBJ2-3	TRBD2	TRBV7-2	TGTGCCAGCAGCTTAAAGGGCACTAGCGACGAGATCACAGATACGCAGTATTTT	CASSLKGTSDEITDTQYF
once	TRBJ2-3	TRBD2	TRBV7-9	TGTGCCAGCAGCTTAGGGCCATCCGGGACTAGTTACCCAGATACGCAGTATTTT	CASSLGPSGTSYPDTQYF
NA	TRBJ1-1	TRBD1	TRBV9	TGTGCCAGCAGCGGCTCCCAGGGGGGGAACACTGAAGCTTTCTTT	CASSGSQGGNTEAFF
NA	TRBJ2-6	NA	TRBV15	TGTGCCACCAGTAGGGTATCGGCTGGGGCCAACGTCCTGACTTTC	CATSRVSAGANVLTF
NA	TRBJ2-7	TRBD1	TRBV7-9	TGTGCCAGCAGCTCCCGGGACAGATTCTACGAGCAGTACTTC	CASSSRDRFYEQYF
NA	TRBJ2-7	TRBD2	TRBV11-2	TGTGCCAGCAGCCCCGCCGGGGCGGGGGCCTACGAGCAGTACTTC	CASSPAGAGAYEQYF
NA	TRBJ2-5	NA	TRBV7-9	TGTGCCAGCAGCTTACTCAATCTGGGGCCACAAAGGGAGACCCAGTACTTC	CASSLLNLGPQRETQYF
NA	TRBJ2-2	TRBD1	TRBV4-1	TGCGCCAGCAGCCCCGGACAGGTAGGGACCGGGGAGCTGTTTTTT	CASSPGQVGTGELFF
NA	TRBJ2-7	NA	TRBV5-6	TGTGCCAGCAGCTCGACCTCCTACGAGCAGTACTTC	CASSSTSYEQYF
NA	TRBJ2-3	TRBD2	TRBV5-5	TGTGCCAGCAGCTTTTGGGCGGGGGAATTCGAGGATACAGATACGCAGTATTTT	CASSFWAGEFEDTDTQYF
NA	TRBJ2-7	NA	TRBV7-9	TGTGCCAGCAGTGGGGACGGGAGCTCCTACGAGCAGTACTTC	CASSGDGSSYEQYF
NA	TRBJ2-1	NA	TRBV4-3	TGCGCCAGCAGCCGAGGACTTAGCTCCTACAATGAGCAGTTCTTC	CASSRGLSSYNEQFF
once	TRBJ2-2	NA	TRBV4-1	TGCGCCAGCAGCCACGGGGGGACACCCGGGGAGCTGTTTTTT	CASSHGGTPGELFF
NA	TRBJ2-7	NA	TRBV28	TGTGCCAGCAGTTTCCGTGTTCCTTCCTACGAGCAGTACTTC	CASSFRVPSYEQYF
NA	TRBJ1-1	NA	TRBV9	TGTGCCAGCAGCCCCTTTGGGGGTGAGGACACTGAAGCTTTCTTT	CASSPFGGEDTEAFF
NA	TRBJ2-5	NA	TRBV5-4	TGTGCCAGCAGCCCGCCGGACTCCGAGACCCAGTACTTC	CASSPPDSETQYF
NA	TRBJ1-4	NA	TRBV6-5	TGTGCCAGCAGCCCTGAGGTCGGGAGTAATGAAAAACTGTTTTTT	CASSPEVGSNEKLFF
NA	TRBJ2-1	NA	TRBV4-2	TGTGCCAGCAGCCCCGGGAGTGGGGGGATTTACAATGAGCAGTTCTTC	CASSPGSGGIYNEQFF
NA	TRBJ2-1	TRBD2	TRBV15	TGTGCCACCAGCCCCACCCCGACTAGCGGGGAAACCTACAATGAGCAGTTCTTC	CATSPTPTSGETYNEQFF
NA	TRBJ2-5	NA	TRBV9	TGTGCCAGCAGCGTAGCGGCGGACTCTACTTGGGAGACCCAGTACTTC	CASSVAADSTWETQYF
NA	TRBJ2-7	NA	TRBV11-2	TGTGCCAGCAGCTTAGAGGTGGAATCCTCCTACGAGCAGTACTTC	CASSLEVESSYEQYF
NA	TRBJ2-1	NA	TRBV2	TGTGCCGCAACGTTGTCGGATGAGCAGTTCTTC	CAATLSDEQFF